The rows below give T cell receptor beta chains drawn from one sample of a study of OX40 agonist ivuxolimab in advanced cancers. Measured with immunoSEQ multiplex PCR; TCRdb has only the in-frame clones, and not every one. Here the sample spans 56,000 or so clones, around 81% being singletons. The specimen comprised CD4+ or CD8+ T cells sorted from blood, sampled in a trial of the OX40 agonist ivuxolimab. These TCRs come from an adult with an advanced solid tumor such as melanoma, head and neck, liver or kidney cancer. Both conserved end residues are part of each CDR3. The D gene is left open where the match is weak. Clone size is stated in some rows and not others, as once, few, many or a class when expanded.

J gene	V gene	clone size	D gene	CDR3 DNA	CDR3 protein
TRBJ1-1	TRBV11-2	.	.	TGTGCCAGCAGCTTGCTGCCGAGGGGGGGCAACACTGAAGCTTTCTTT	CASSLLPRGGNTEAFF
TRBJ2-5	TRBV7-7	.	TRBD2	TGTGCTAGCAGCCGGACTAGCGGGGGTCAAGAGACCCAGTACTTC	CASSRTSGGQETQYF
TRBJ2-7	TRBV5-4	once	TRBD2	TGTGCCAGCAGCAGTGGACTAGCGGATTCCTACGAGCAGTACTTC	CASSSGLADSYEQYF
TRBJ2-7	TRBV4-1	.	.	TGTGCCAGCAGCCAAGATCTCGGGGGACCATACGAGCAGTACTTC	CASSQDLGGPYEQYF
TRBJ2-7	TRBV18	.	.	TGTGCCAGCTCACCCAACAGGGACTACGAGCAGTACTTC	CASSPNRDYEQYF
TRBJ2-6	TRBV28	.	TRBD1	TGTGCCAGCAGTGTCCGGGACAGGCGAGGATCCTCTGGGGCCAACGTCCTGACTTTC	CASSVRDRRGSSGANVLTF
TRBJ2-1	TRBV6-1	.	.	TGTGCCAGCAGTGAGGCTGGGGTATACAATGAGCAGTTCTTC	CASSEAGVYNEQFF
TRBJ2-1	TRBV7-9	.	.	TGTGCCAGCAGCTTATTGGAGGCAGGTCTACACAATGAGCAGTTCTTC	CASSLLEAGLHNEQFF
TRBJ1-1	TRBV29-1	.	.	TGCAGTGGGAGGGCTCCCCCGGTGTTGAACACTGAAGCTTTCTTT	CSGRAPPVLNTEAFF
TRBJ2-3	TRBV5-1	few	.	TGCGCCAGCAGATCCTCCAGGGAAGATACGCAGTATTTT	CASRSSREDTQYF
TRBJ2-7	TRBV7-9	.	TRBD1	TGTGCCAGCAGCCGAGGGACAGGGCCCTACGAGCAGTACTTC	CASSRGTGPYEQYF
TRBJ2-3	TRBV9	.	.	TGTGCCAGCAGCGTAGACGAGGGGTTCACAGATACGCAGTATTTT	CASSVDEGFTDTQYF
TRBJ1-2	TRBV25-1	.	.	TGTGCCAGCAGTGCACCGGCTTCTTACGGCTACACCTTC	CASSAPASYGYTF
TRBJ2-1	TRBV7-6	once	TRBD2	TGTGCCAGCAGTTCACGCCAGGGACTAGCGGACTACAATGAGCAGTTCTTC	CASSSRQGLADYNEQFF
TRBJ2-7	TRBV18	.	TRBD2	TGTGCCAGCTCACTCGGACTAGGGGAGGGCGACGAGCAGTACTTC	CASSLGLGEGDEQYF
TRBJ2-2	TRBV5-6	.	TRBD1	TGTGCCAGCAGCTGGGGGACAGCCACCGGGGAGCTGTTTTTT	CASSWGTATGELFF
TRBJ2-3	TRBV4-1	once	TRBD1	TGCGCCAGCAGCCAAGCAGGACAGGGAATAGATACGCAGTATTTT	CASSQAGQGIDTQYF
TRBJ2-5	TRBV7-3	.	TRBD1	TGTGCCAGGACCCAAGACAGGGGGACCCGTAAGACCCAGTACTTC	CARTQDRGTRKTQYF
TRBJ2-4	TRBV6-1	.	.	TGTGCCAGCAGGGCTCGACAGCTAGCCAAAAACATTCAGTACTTC	CASRARQLAKNIQYF
TRBJ2-3	TRBV6-5	.	TRBD1	TGTGCCACGGAATCAGGGGGCGGTGGAGATACGCAGTATTTT	CATESGGGGDTQYF
TRBJ2-4	TRBV7-9	.	TRBD1	TGTGCCAGCAGCTTAGTCACAGGGGTCTTTGACATTCAGTACTTC	CASSLVTGVFDIQYF
TRBJ2-7	TRBV7-9	.	.	TGTGCCAGCGGGGACACAACCTACGAGCAGTACTTC	CASGDTTYEQYF
TRBJ2-5	TRBV7-9	.	.	TGTGCCAGCAGCCAGGGCGTAGGGCTACAAGAGACCCAGTACTTC	CASSQGVGLQETQYF
TRBJ2-5	TRBV6-6	.	.	TGTGCCAGCAGGCCCAAAGAGGGGATGCAGTACTTC	CASRPKEGMQYF
TRBJ1-2	TRBV28	.	.	TGTGCCAGCAGTTCCCTCACCCTCCCCGGAAACTATGGCTACACCTTC	CASSSLTLPGNYGYTF
TRBJ1-3	TRBV9	.	.	TGTGCCAGCAGCGTAGGTGCCCTGAACTCTGGAAACACCATATATTTT	CASSVGALNSGNTIYF
TRBJ1-2	TRBV29-1	once	.	TGCAGCGTGGAAGAGGCAGTCTATGGCTACACCTTC	CSVEEAVYGYTF
TRBJ2-7	TRBV9	few	TRBD2	TGTGCCAGCAGCGTCGGGGGGTCTGGGAAATCCTACGAGCAGTACTTC	CASSVGGSGKSYEQYF
TRBJ1-1	TRBV7-8	.	.	TGTGCCAGCAGCCCGAGGGGGTCTGGGACTGAAGCTTTCTTT	CASSPRGSGTEAFF
TRBJ1-4	TRBV19	.	.	TGTGCCAGTAGTAGGACAGCAACTAATGAAAAACTGTTTTTT	CASSRTATNEKLFF
TRBJ2-7	TRBV4-1	.	.	TGCGCCAGCAGCCAAGATAGCCTCCGGTGGATACACTACGAGCAGTACTTC	CASSQDSLRWIHYEQYF
TRBJ2-4	TRBV9	.	.	TGTGCCAGCAGCGGAGAGGCACTTGACATTCAGTACTTC	CASSGEALDIQYF
TRBJ2-3	TRBV6-1	few	.	TGTGCCAGCAGCGACGGACAAGCTAGCACAGATACGCAGTATTTT	CASSDGQASTDTQYF
TRBJ2-2	TRBV10-3	.	TRBD2	TGTGCCATCAGTGAGTCCCTAGCGGGGGGGCCGCCCGGGGAGCTGTTTTTT	CAISESLAGGPPGELFF
TRBJ1-3	TRBV9	.	.	TGTGCCAGCACCCCGGGGTTTGCTGGAAACACCATATATTTT	CASTPGFAGNTIYF
TRBJ1-1	TRBV29-1	.	.	TGCAGCGTTGATCCAGGGAGGAGCACTGAAGCTTTCTTT	CSVDPGRSTEAFF
TRBJ1-2	TRBV20-1	.	TRBD1	TGCAGGATTGACAGGGACTATGGCTACACCTTC	CRIDRDYGYTF
TRBJ1-4	TRBV15	.	.	TGTGCCACCAGCAGAGATCCGGGGGTTGACGAAAAACTGTTTTTT	CATSRDPGVDEKLFF
TRBJ2-7	TRBV9	.	TRBD1	TGTGCCAGCAGCCTCCGGGACAGGGGTTTCGACGAGCAGTACTTC	CASSLRDRGFDEQYF
TRBJ1-2	TRBV5-6	.	.	TGTGCCAGCAGCTTTTCAGCTAACTATGGCTACACCTTC	CASSFSANYGYTF
TRBJ1-1	TRBV9	.	.	TGTGCCAGCAGCGCCGGGACACGTACTGAAGCTTTCTTT	CASSAGTRTEAFF